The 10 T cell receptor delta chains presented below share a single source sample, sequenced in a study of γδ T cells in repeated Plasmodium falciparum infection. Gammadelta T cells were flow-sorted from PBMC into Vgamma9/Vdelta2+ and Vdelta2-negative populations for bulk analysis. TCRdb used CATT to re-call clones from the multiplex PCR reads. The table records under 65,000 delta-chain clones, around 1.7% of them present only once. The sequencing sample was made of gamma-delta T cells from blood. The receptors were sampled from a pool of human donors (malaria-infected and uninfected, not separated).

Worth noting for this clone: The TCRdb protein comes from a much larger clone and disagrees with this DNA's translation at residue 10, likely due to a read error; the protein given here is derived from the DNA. The CDR3 DNA sequence: TGTGCCTGTGACACGGGCGACTGGGGGGCCCGGGGCACCGATAAACTCATCTTT. Its protein is CACDTGDWGARGTDKLIF. J is TRDJ1 and V is TRDV2; the match to TRDD3 covers 8 bases. Germline matching of the DNA provided the J gene here, since TCRdb leaves it blank. CDR3 length: 18 amino acids. J was trimmed by 1 base and V by 1 base; bases with no gene match: 13. The germline gives CDR1 GEAIGNYY, CDR2 EKD.

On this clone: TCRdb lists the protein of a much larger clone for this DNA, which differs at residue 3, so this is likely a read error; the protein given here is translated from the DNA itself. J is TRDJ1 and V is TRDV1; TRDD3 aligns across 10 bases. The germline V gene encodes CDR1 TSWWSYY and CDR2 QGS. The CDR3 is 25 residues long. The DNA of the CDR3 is TGTGCTATTGGGACTCAAGGCCTTTCACCTTTTTTCTGGGGGATAACATCTGGATACACCGATAAACTCATCTTT. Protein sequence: CAIGTQGLSPFFWGITSGYTDKLIF.

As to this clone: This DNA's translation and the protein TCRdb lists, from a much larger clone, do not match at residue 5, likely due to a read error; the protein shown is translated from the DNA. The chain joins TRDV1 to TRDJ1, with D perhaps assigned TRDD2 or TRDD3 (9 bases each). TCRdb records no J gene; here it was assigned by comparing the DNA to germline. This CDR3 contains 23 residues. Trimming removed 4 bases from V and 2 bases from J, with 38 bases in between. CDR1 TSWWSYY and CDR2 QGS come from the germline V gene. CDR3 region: CALGGRTFLPPPLDWGSTDKLIF. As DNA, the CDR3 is TGTGCTCTTGGGGGACGGACCTTCCTACCTCCCCCTTTAGACTGGGGGAGTACCGATAAACTCATCTTT.

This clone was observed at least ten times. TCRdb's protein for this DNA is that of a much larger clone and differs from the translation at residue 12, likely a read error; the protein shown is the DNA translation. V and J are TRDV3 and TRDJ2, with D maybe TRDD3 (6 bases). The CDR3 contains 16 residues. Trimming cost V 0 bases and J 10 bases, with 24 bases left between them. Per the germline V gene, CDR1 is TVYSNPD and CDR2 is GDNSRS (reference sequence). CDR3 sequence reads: CAFSGLRDIARVQLFF. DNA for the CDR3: TGTGCCTTTAGCGGGCTGAGGGATATTGCCAGGGTACAACTCTTCTTT.

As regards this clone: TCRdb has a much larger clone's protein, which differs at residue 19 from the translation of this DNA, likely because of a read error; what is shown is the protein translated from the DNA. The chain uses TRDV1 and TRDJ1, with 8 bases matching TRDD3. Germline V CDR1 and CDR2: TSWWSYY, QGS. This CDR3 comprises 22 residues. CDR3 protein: CALGELRPILGDTRTNTDELIF. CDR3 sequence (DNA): TGTGCTCTTGGGGAACTAAGACCCATTCTGGGGGACACCCGTACTAACACCGATGAACTCATCTTT.

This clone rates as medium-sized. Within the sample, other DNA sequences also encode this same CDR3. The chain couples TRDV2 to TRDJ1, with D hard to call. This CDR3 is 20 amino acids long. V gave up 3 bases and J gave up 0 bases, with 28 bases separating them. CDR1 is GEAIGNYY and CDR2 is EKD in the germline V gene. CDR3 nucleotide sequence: TGTGCCTGTGACCATGGTTTTATGTACCCCTCCCGCCCGTACACCGATAAACTCATCTTT. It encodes CACDHGFMYPSRPYTDKLIF.

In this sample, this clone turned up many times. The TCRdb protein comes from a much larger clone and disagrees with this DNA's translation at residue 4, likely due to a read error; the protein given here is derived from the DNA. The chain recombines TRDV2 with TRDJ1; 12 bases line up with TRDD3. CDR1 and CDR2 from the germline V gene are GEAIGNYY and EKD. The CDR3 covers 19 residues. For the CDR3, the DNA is TGTGCCTGTGGCACCCTGCCTCCTGGGGGATACGGAAGCACCGATAAACTCATCTTT. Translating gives CACGTLPPGGYGSTDKLIF.

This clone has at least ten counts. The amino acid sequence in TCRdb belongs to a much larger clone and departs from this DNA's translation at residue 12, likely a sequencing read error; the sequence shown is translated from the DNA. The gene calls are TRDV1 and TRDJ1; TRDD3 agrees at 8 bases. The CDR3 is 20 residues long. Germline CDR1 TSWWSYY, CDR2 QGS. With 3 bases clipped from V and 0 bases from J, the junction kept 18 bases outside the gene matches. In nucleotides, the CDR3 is TGTGCTCTTGGGGACCACACCCAAAACTGGGGGTCCGCTCACACCGATAAACTCATCTTT. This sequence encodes CALGDHTQNWGSAHTDKLIF.

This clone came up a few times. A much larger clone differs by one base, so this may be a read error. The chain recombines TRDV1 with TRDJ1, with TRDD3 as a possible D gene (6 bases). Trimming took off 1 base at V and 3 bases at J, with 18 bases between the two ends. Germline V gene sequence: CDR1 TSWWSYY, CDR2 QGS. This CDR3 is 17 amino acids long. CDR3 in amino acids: CALGEPGTRGNPDKLIF. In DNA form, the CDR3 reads TGTGCTCTTGGGGAACCAGGTACGCGGGGGAACCCCGATAAACTCATCTTT.

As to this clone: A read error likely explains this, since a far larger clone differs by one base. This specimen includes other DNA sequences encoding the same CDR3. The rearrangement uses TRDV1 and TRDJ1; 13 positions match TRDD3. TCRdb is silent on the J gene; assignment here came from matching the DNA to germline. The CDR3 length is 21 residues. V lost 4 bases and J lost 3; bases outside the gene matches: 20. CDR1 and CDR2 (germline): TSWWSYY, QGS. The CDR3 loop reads CALGAPSYVSLLGDTADKLIF. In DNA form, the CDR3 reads TGTGCTCTTGGGGCCCCTTCTTACGTATCCCTACTGGGGGATACGGCCGATAAACTCATCTTT.